A single T cell receptor (beta chain) is shown here with its context. This specimen comes from a study of shared clonotypes between healthy human individuals. V dropped 2 bases and J dropped 6; count of bases not matched to a gene: 3. Germline CDR1 reads SNHLY; CDR2 reads FYNNEI. This CDR3 has 14 residues. Here immunoSEQ multiplex PCR was the method, and the copy in TCRdb shows in-frame clones only, minus some. This sample yields about 560,000 clones, of which around 76% are seen a single time; 12% belongs to the top ten. J is TRBJ2-2 and V is TRBV2, with 7 bases fitting TRBD2. This receptor was identified in a woman aged 40-49 years in good health. Some clones in this sample may be carry-over from other donors' samples. The sample consisted of PBMCs. This CDR3 reads CASSETRGAGELFF. The CDR3 bases are TGTGCCAGCAGTGAAACCCGGGGGGCCGGGGAGCTGTTTTTT. The full variable domain, its missing parts supplied by reference TRBV2 and TRBJ2-2, is EPEVTQTPSHQVTQMGQEVILRCVPISNHLYFYWYRQILGQKVEFLVSFYNNEISEKSEIFDDQFSVERPDGSNFTLKIRSTKLEDSAMYFCASSETRGAGELFFGEGSRLTVL.